What follows are 27 T cell receptor beta chains derived from one specimen sequenced in a study of T cell clusters in autoimmune cytopenias. TRB was amplified by touch-down multiplex PCR, primer pools A and B combined. TCRdb reprocessed the multiplex PCR reads and keeps a single row for each CDR3 protein, giving no DNA. The listing records about 11,000 distinct CDR3 sequences. Roughly 40,000 genome equivalents of blood DNA were amplified for TRB. These data were also reused for a study on T cell repertoires in aging, cancer and after chemotherapy.

The specimen was peripheral blood. These receptors were collected from a human donor in good health.

The V gene is TRBV19, the J gene TRBJ1-1. The CDR3 has 14 residues. Germline loops: CDR1 LNHDA, CDR2 SQIVND (reference sequence). The CDR3 here is CAARGPFMNTEAFF.

The V and J genes are TRBV5-4 and TRBJ1-1; as DNA is missing, the TRBD1 call by TCRdb cannot be tested. CDR3 size: 16 residues. The germline gives CDR1 SGHNT, CDR2 YYREEE (reference sequence). CDR3 residues: CASSSAPLTGNTEAFF.

The gene calls are TRBV7-2 and TRBJ1-6. The CDR3 spans 13 residues. Germline lookup yields CDR1 SGHTA and CDR2 FQGNSA. This CDR3 is CASSVGFNSPLHF.

This chain connects TRBV5-1 to TRBJ2-4. CDR3 length: 15 amino acids. The V gene's germline CDR1 is SGHRS and CDR2 YFSETQ. CDR3 region: CASSLSFGTGNIQYF.

CDR3 sequence: CASTRTGSSYNSPLHF. This rearrangement joins TRBV27 to TRBJ1-6; without DNA, the TCRdb call of TRBD1 cannot be checked. The V gene's germline CDR1 is MNHEY and CDR2 SMNVEV (reference sequence). This CDR3 has 16 amino acids.

This clonotype is identified as medium-sized from frequency. The chain has TRBV19 and TRBJ1-4. Per germline, CDR1 LNHDA and CDR2 SQIVND (reference sequence). This CDR3 has 15 residues. The CDR3 is CASSILMGSGEKLFF.

This chain links TRBV4-3 with TRBJ2-3; TCRdb gives TRBD2 as the D gene, but with no DNA this cannot be confirmed. Germline CDR1 and CDR2: LGHNA and YSLEER. This CDR3 has 13 amino acids. The CDR3 region is CASSLGRADTQYF.

V gene TRBV7-2 combines with J gene TRBJ2-1. The length of the CDR3 is 15 residues. Germline lookup yields CDR1 SGHTA and CDR2 FQGNSA. The CDR3 spells CASSSGSSSYNEQFF.

The V call is TRBV5-5, the J call TRBJ1-2; TCRdb's D call of TRBD1 is untestable without DNA. The CDR3 sequence is 13 residues long. Looked up from germline, CDR1 is SGHKS and CDR2 is YYEKEE (reference sequence). The CDR3 loop reads CASSLQGNYGYTF. Using reference TRBV5-5 and TRBJ1-2 for the parts outside the CDR3, the full variable domain is DAGVTQSPTHLIKTRGQQVTLRCSPISGHKSVSWYQQVLGQGPQFIFQYYEKEERGRGNFPDRFSARQFPNYSSELNVNALLLGDSALYLCASSLQGNYGYTFGSGTRLTVV.

This rearrangement joins TRBV27 to TRBJ2-2. Germline lookup yields CDR1 MNHEY and CDR2 SMNVEV (reference sequence). CDR3 size: 12 residues. The CDR3 here is CASRRNTGELFF.

This chain links TRBV18 with TRBJ2-2. The CDR3 is 15 residues long. CDR1 KGHSH and CDR2 LQKENI come from the germline V gene. The CDR3: CASSSGVANTGELFF.

V and J are TRBV15 and TRBJ1-5; TCRdb names TRBD1, which stays unverified in the absence of DNA. The CDR3 length is 12 residues. The germline V gene encodes CDR1 LNHNV and CDR2 YYDKDF (reference sequence). The CDR3 sequence: CATSRGDQPQHF.

The chain recombines TRBV14 with TRBJ2-6. The length of the CDR3 is 17 residues. Germline V gene sequence: CDR1 SGHDN, CDR2 FVKESK. The CDR3 spells CASSQVLISSGANVLTF.

The genes are TRBV11-2 and TRBJ1-2; the D call from TCRdb, TRBD1, cannot be confirmed without DNA. CDR1 and CDR2 from the germline V gene are SGHAT and FQNNGV. CDR3 length: 15 residues. CDR3 amino acids: CASSLVGSGGYGYTF.

By frequency, this clonotype registers medium-sized. The CDR3 reads CASSPVEQGGLNTDTQYF. The genes are TRBV18 and TRBJ2-3; absent DNA, TCRdb's TRBD2 call cannot be checked. The CDR3 is 18 amino acids. CDR1 and CDR2 from the germline V gene are KGHSH and LQKENI.

The rearrangement uses TRBV27 and TRBJ1-3; the TCRdb call, TRBD1, lacks DNA for checking. The CDR3 sequence is 14 residues long. The germline V gene encodes CDR1 MNHEY and CDR2 SMNVEV (reference sequence). This CDR3 reads CASSSRERGNTIYF.

The chain has TRBV30 and TRBJ1-2. The CDR3 is made up of 11 amino acids. Germline lookup yields CDR1 GTSNPN and CDR2 SVGIG (reference sequence). The chain's CDR3 is CAWSVGGGYTF.

The chain carries TRBV12-3 or TRBV12-4 and TRBJ1-5; without DNA, the TCRdb call of TRBD1 cannot be checked. The CDR3 spans 13 residues. The CDR3 spells CASRRDSYQPQHF.

This rearrangement joins TRBV5-1 to TRBJ1-2; with no DNA, the TCRdb D assignment of TRBD1 cannot be verified. This CDR3 is built from 14 residues. Germline loops: CDR1 SGHRS, CDR2 YFSETQ. This chain's CDR3 is CASSDPGQGYGYTF.

The rearrangement uses TRBV6-5 and TRBJ1-3. The CDR3 loop spans 17 amino acids. CDR1 and CDR2 from the germline V gene are MNHEY and SVGAGI. The CDR3 here is CATRAPGYLNSGNTIYF.

This clonotype is identified as medium-sized from frequency. The chain uses TRBV30 and TRBJ2-2; the TCRdb call, TRBD2, lacks DNA for checking. The CDR3 has 14 residues. The V gene's germline CDR1 is GTSNPN and CDR2 SVGIG (reference sequence). CDR3 amino acids: CAWSGRVNTGELFF.

This chain's CDR3 is CASSSPGVDTEAFF. The V and J genes are TRBV11-2 and TRBJ1-1. This CDR3 contains 14 residues. Germline V gene data show CDR1 as SGHAT and CDR2 as FQNNGV.

The chain couples TRBV18 to TRBJ1-2. The CDR3 loop spans 17 amino acids. Germline assignment: CDR1 KGHSH and CDR2 LQKENI. CDR3 in amino acids: CASSTTGTITNPYGYTF. The full variable domain, rest sourced from reference TRBV18 and TRBJ1-2, is NAGVMQNPRHLVRRRGQEARLRCSPMKGHSHVYWYRQLPEEGLKFMVYLQKENIIDESGMPKERFSAEFPKEGPSILRIQQVVRGDSAAYFCASSTTGTITNPYGYTFGSGTRLTVV.

This clonotype is called large based on its frequency. The genes are TRBV5-6 and TRBJ1-3. Germline CDR1 reads SGHDT; CDR2 reads YYEEEE. The CDR3 has 17 amino acids. CDR3: CASSLYGSVVHGNTIYF.

V is TRBV6-5 and J is TRBJ1-2; TCRdb lists TRBD1, though no DNA is available to test this call. CDR1 is MNHEY and CDR2 is SVGAGI in the germline V gene. The CDR3 covers 15 residues. Here the CDR3 reads CASIPQGLGNYGYTF.

Measured by frequency, this clonotype is medium-sized. The chain links TRBV30 to TRBJ2-5. The CDR3 has 13 residues. Germline-derived CDR1 and CDR2 are GTSNPN and SVGIG (reference sequence). The CDR3 spells CAWSPRNQGTQYF.

This chain joins TRBV6-5 and TRBJ2-5; the D gene TCRdb calls, TRBD1, cannot be checked with no DNA. CDR1 and CDR2 from the germline V gene are MNHEY and SVGAGI. The CDR3 extends over 16 amino acids. The CDR3 here is CASSYSGMGGQETQYF.